This T cell receptor (beta chain) stems from a study of shared clonotypes between healthy human individuals. Background on the study: The cohort had two women and a few men, ages 18 to 49.

Germline loops: CDR1 SGHTA, CDR2 FQGTGA. The CDR3 runs 16 residues. Trimming took 5 bases from V and 5 from J; bases not matched to a gene: 8. Input per replicate PCR of unsorted PBMC was approximately 300 ng DNA, corresponding to some 30,000 T cell genomes. Per the original data handling: Filtering was not the same, since immunoSEQ gave junction-only sequences without quality scores. Assay: immunoSEQ multiplex PCR; the TCRdb copy retains only in-frame clones and omits some. That table furnishes V, J and clone size, whereas the DNA furnished D and trimming. Among over 400,000 clones, approximately 81% were seen once, and the ten largest hold over 9.5%. Samples left unsorted employed around 92 million PBMCs for genomic DNA.

The specimen was PBMCs. This TCR was recovered from a woman aged 40-49 years in good health. Some clones in this sample may be carry-over from other donors' samples. V is TRBV7-3 and J is TRBJ2-2; TRBD2 aligns across 10 bases. CDR3 DNA: TGTGCCAGCAGCAAACCTAGCGGGAGTCGTACCGGGGAGCTGTTTTTT. Translation: CASSKPSGSRTGELFF.